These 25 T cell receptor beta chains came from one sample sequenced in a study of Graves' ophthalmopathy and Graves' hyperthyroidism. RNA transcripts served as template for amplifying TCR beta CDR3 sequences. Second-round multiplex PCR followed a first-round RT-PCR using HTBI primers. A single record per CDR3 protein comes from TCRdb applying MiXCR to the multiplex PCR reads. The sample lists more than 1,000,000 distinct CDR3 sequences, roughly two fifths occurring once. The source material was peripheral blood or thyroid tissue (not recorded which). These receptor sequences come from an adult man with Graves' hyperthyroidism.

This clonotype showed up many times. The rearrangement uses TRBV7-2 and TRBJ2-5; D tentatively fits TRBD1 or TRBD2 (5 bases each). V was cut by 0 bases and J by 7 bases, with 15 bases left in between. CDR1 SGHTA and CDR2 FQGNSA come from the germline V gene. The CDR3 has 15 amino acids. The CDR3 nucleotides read TGTGCCAGCAGCTTAGCAGGGACGGGGCAACGGACCCAGTACTTC. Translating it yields CASSLAGTGQRTQYF.

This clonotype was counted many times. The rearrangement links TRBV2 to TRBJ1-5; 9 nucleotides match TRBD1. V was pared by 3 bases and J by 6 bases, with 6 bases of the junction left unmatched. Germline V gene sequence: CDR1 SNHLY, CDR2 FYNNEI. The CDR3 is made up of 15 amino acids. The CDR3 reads CASSDGDRGVQPQHF. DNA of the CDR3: TGTGCCAGCAGTGATGGCGACAGGGGGGTTCAGCCCCAGCATTTT.

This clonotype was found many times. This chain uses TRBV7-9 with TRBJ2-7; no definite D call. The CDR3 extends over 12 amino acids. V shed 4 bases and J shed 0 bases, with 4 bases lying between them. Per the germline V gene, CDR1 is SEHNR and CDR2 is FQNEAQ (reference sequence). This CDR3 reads CASSSRSYEQYF. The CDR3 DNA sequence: TGTGCCAGCAGCTCCCGCTCCTACGAGCAGTACTTC.

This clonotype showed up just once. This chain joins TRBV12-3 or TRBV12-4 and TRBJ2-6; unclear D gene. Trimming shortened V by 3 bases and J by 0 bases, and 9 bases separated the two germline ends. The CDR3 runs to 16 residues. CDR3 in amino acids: CASSFKGSSGANVLTF. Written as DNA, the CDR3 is TGTGCCAGCAGTTTCAAGGGCAGCTCTGGGGCCAACGTCCTGACTTTC.

CDR3 DNA sequence: TGCGCCAGCAGCTTACTTTCAGCCGGGACAGGGAACGAGCAGTACTTC. It codes for CASSLLSAGTGNEQYF. The gene calls are TRBV5-1 and TRBJ2-7; 9 bases match TRBD1. Germline V CDR1 and CDR2: SGHRS, YFSETQ. The CDR3 has 16 residues. V was pared by 2 bases and J by 5 bases, with 11 bases of the junction left unmatched.

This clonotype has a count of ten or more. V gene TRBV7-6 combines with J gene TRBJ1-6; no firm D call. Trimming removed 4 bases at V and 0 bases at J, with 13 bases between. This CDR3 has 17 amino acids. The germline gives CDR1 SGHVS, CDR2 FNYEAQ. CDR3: CASSSAAQSSYNSPLHF. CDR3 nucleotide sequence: TGTGCCAGCAGCTCCGCGGCGCAAAGCTCCTATAATTCACCCCTCCACTTT.

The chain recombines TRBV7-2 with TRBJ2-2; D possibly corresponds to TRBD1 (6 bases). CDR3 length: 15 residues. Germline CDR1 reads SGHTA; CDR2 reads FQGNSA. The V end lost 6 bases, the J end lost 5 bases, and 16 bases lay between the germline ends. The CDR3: CASSSRGSWTGELFF. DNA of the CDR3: TGTGCCAGCAGTTCAAGGGGGAGCTGGACCGGGGAGCTGTTTTTT.

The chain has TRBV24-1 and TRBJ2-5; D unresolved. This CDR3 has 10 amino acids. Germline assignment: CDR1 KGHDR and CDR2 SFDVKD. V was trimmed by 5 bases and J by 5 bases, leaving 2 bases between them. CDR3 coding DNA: TGTGCCACCAGTGTTGAGACCCAGTACTTC. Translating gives CATSVETQYF.

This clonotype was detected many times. CDR3 coding DNA: TGCAGCGTCTTGCCAGGGTTAGGCGAGACCCAGTACTTC. This codes for CSVLPGLGETQYF. The chain recombines TRBV29-1 with TRBJ2-5; the D gene is possibly TRBD1 (5 bases). The CDR3 loop spans 13 amino acids. CDR1 SQVTM and CDR2 ANQGSEA come from the germline V gene. Trimming removed 6 bases from V and 5 bases from J, with 16 bases in between.

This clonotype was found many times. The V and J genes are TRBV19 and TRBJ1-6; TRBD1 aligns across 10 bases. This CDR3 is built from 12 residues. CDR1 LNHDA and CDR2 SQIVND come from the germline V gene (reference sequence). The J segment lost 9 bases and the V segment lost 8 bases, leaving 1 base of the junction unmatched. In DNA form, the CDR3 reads TGTGCCAGTGGACAGGGGGGTTCACCCCTCCACTTT. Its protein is CASGQGGSPLHF.

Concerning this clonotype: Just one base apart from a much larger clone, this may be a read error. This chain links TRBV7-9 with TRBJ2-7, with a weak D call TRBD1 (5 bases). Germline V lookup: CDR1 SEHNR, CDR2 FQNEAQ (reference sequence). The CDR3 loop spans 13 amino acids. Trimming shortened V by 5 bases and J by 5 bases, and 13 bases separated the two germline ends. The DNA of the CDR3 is TGTGCCAGCAGCCACCAGGGTCGCCACGAGCAGTACTTC. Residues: CASSHQGRHEQYF.

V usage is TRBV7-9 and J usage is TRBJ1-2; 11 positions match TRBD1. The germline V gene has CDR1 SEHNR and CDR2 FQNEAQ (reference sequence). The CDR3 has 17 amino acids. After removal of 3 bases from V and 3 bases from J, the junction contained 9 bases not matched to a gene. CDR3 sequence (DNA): TGTGCCAGCAGCTTGAACCCCGGGACAGGGGGTTACTATGGCTACACCTTC. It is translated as CASSLNPGTGGYYGYTF. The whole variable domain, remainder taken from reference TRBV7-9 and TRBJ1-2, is DTGVSQNPRHKITKRGQNVTFRCDPISEHNRLYWYRQTLGQGPEFLTYFQNEAQLEKSRLLSDRFSAERPKGSFSTLEIQRTEQGDSAMYLCASSLNPGTGGYYGYTFGSGTRLTVV.

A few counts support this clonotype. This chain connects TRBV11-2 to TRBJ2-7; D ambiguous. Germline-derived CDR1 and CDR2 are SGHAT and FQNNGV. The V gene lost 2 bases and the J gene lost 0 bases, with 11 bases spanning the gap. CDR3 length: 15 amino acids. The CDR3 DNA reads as TGTGCCAGCAGCTTATCCGAACCTAACTCCTACGAGCAGTACTTC. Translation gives CASSLSEPNSYEQYF.

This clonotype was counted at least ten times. CDR3 amino acids: CSVVERGAYEQYF. DNA of the CDR3: TGCAGCGTTGTGGAGCGGGGGGCCTACGAGCAGTACTTC. The chain carries TRBV29-1 and TRBJ2-7; 9 nucleotides align to TRBD2. The V and J ends lost 4 bases and 2 bases, in that order; junction bases with no gene match: 3. Germline V lookup: CDR1 SQVTM, CDR2 ANQGSEA. The length of the CDR3 is 13 residues.

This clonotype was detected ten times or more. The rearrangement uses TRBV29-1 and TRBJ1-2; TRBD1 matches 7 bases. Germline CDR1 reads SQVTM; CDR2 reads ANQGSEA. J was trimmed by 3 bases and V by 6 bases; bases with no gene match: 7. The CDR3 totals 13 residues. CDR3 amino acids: CSVRRQGDYGYTF. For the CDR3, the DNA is TGCAGCGTGCGGCGGCAGGGGGACTATGGCTACACCTTC. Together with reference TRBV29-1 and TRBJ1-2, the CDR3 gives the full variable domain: SAVISQKPSRDICQRGTSLTIQCQVDSQVTMMFWYRQQPGQSLTLIATANQGSEATYESGFVIDKFPISRPNLTFSTLTVSNMSPEDSSIYLCSVRRQGDYGYTFGSGTRLTVV.

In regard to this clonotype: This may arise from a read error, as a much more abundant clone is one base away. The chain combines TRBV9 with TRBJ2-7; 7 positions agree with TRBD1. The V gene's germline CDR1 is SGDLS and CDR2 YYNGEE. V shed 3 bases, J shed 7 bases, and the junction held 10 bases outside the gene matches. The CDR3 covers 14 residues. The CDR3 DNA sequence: TGTGCCAGCAGCGCCCGGACAGGTGACGGAGAGCAGTACTTC. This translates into CASSARTGDGEQYF.

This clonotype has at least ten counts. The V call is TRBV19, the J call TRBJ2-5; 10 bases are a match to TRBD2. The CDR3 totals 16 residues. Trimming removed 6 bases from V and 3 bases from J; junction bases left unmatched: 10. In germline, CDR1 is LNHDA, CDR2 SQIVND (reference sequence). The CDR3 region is CASRRNLGLAEETQYF. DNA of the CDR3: TGTGCCAGTAGGAGGAATCTCGGACTAGCGGAAGAGACCCAGTACTTC.

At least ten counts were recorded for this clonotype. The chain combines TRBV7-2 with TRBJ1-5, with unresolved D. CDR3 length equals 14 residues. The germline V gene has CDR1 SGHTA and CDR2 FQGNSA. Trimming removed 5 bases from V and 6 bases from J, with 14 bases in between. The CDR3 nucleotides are TGTGCCAGCAGCGTTCAAGGGAGTGGTCAGCCCCAGCATTTT. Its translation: CASSVQGSGQPQHF.

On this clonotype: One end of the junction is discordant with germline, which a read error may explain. CDR3 residues: CASSSDRGHVQPQHF. In DNA, the CDR3 is TGTGCCAGCAGTTCGGACAGGGGGCACGTTCAGCCCCAGCATTTT. The rearrangement joins TRBV10-2 to TRBJ1-5; 11 positions match TRBD1. The CDR3 consists of 15 residues. Germline V gives CDR1 WSHSY, CDR2 SAAADI.

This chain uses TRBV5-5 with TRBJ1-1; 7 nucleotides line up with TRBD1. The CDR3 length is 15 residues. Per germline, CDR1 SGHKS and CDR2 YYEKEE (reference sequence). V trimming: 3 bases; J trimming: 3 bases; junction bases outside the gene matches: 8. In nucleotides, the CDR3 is TGTGCCAGCAGCTCCCTAGGGGGCGAGTACACTGAAGCTTTCTTT. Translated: CASSSLGGEYTEAFF. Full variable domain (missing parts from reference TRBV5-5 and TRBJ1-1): DAGVTQSPTHLIKTRGQQVTLRCSPISGHKSVSWYQQVLGQGPQFIFQYYEKEERGRGNFPDRFSARQFPNYSSELNVNALLLGDSALYLCASSSLGGEYTEAFFGQGTRLTVV.

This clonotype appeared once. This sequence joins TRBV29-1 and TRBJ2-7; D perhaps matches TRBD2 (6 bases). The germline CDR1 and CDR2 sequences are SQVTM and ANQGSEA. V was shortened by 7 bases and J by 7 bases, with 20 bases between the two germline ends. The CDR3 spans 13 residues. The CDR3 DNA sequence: TGCAGCGGGGCGCGGGGAATAGCCGGGGAGCAGTACTTC. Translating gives CSGARGIAGEQYF.

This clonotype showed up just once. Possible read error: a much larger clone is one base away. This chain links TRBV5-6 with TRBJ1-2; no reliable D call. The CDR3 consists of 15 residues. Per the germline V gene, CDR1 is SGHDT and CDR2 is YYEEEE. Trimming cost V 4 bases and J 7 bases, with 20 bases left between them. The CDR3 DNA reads TGTGCCAGCAGCCTCGGTGGGCCTGGTAGAGGTGGCTACACCTTC. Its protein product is CASSLGGPGRGGYTF. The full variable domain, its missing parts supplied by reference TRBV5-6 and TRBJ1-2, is DAGVTQSPTHLIKTRGQQVTLRCSPKSGHDTVSWYQQALGQGPQFIFQYYEEEERQRGNFPDRFSGHQFPNYSSELNVNALLLGDSALYLCASSLGGPGRGGYTFGSGTRLTVV.

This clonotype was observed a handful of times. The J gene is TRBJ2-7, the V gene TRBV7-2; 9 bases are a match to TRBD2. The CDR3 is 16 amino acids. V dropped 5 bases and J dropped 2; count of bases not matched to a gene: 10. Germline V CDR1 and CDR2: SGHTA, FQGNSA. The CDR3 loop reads CASSQRGLAAAYEQYF. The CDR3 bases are TGTGCCAGCAGCCAACGGGGACTAGCCGCCGCCTACGAGCAGTACTTC.

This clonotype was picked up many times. The CDR3 coding sequence is TGCAGTGCTCAGCTTGGACGGCTCTACGAGCAGTACTTC. Amino acid sequence: CSAQLGRLYEQYF. V usage is TRBV20-1 and J usage is TRBJ2-7; the D is unclear. Per the germline V gene, CDR1 is DFQATT and CDR2 is SNEGSKA (reference sequence). Trimming stripped 5 bases from V and 3 bases from J, with 14 bases between. The CDR3 has 13 residues.

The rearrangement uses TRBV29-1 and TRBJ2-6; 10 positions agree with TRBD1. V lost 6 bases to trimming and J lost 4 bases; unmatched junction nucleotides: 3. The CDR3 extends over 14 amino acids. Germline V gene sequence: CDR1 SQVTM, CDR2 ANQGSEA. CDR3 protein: CSVGQGVGANVLTF. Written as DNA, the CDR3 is TGCAGCGTAGGACAGGGGGTGGGGGCCAACGTCCTGACTTTC.